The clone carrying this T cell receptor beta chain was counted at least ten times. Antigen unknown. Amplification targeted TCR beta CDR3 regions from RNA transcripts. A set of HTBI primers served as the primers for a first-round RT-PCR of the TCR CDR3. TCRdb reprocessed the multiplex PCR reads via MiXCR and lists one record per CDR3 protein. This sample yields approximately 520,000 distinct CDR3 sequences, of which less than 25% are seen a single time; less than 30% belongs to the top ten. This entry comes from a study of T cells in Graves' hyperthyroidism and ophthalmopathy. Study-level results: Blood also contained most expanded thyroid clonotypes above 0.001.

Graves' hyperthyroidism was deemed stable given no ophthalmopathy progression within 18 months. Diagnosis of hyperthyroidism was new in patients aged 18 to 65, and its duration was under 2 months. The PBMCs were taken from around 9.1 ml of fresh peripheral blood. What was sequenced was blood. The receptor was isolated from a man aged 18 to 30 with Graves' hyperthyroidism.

In DNA form, the CDR3 reads TGTGCCAGCAGCTCGGGAGGTGGGGGAGGGAACTATGGCTACACCTTC. Its protein is CASSSGGGGGNYGYTF. The chain combines TRBV12-3 or TRBV12-4 with TRBJ1-2; D perhaps matches TRBD1 (5 bases). V lost 6 bases and J lost 2, with 19 bases in between. This CDR3 has 16 residues.